This TCR beta chain was recorded in a study of blood T cell repertoires in COVID-19. Background on the study: The origin of the acute and convalescent COVID-19 samples was the United States, Italy and Spain. From T cells, B-cell-depleted T cells, or PBMCs came the material, which was cDNA or gDNA.

This CDR3 contains 12 residues. Trimming removed 3 bases from V and 3 bases from J, with 6 bases in between. Germline V gene sequence: CDR1 MNHEY, CDR2 SMNVEV (reference sequence). Assay: immunoSEQ multiplex PCR; the TCRdb copy retains only in-frame clones and omits some. In the table there are 95,000 to 150,000 clones, 86% of which are singletons. This clone was counted a few times. This clonotype originated in a man aged 40-50 years with acute or convalescent COVID-19. The chain combines TRBV27 with TRBJ2-7; tentatively, D is TRBD2 (5 bases). Sequencing was carried out using peripheral blood. The CDR3 DNA reads as TGTGCCAGCAGTTTCCGGGACTACGAGCAGTACTTC. Its protein is CASSFRDYEQYF.